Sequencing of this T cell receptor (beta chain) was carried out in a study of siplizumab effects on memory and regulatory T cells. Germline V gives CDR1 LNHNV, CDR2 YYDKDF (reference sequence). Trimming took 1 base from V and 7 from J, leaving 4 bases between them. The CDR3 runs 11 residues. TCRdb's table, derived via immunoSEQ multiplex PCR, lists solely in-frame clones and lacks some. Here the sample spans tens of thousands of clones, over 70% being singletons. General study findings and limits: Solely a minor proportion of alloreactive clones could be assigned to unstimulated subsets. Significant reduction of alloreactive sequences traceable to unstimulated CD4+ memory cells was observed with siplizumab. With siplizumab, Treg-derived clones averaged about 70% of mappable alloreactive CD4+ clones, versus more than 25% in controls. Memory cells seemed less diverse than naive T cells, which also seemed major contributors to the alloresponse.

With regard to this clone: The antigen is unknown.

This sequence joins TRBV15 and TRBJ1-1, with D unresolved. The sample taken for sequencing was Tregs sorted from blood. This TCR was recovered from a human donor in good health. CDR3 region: CATSRAGEAFF. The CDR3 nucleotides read TGTGCCACCAGCAGAGCGGGTGAAGCTTTCTTT.